This TCR beta chain emerged from a study of monozygotic twins with cystic fibrosis (dated by TCRdb to the early 2020s). As for the study more broadly: Barcoded libraries were prepared from 2.5 to 3.5 micrograms of fragmented DNA with roughly 16 PCR cycles. To assess genetic influence on V and J gene usage, the study compared TCR beta repertoires within and across 16 monozygotic twin pairs with cystic fibrosis. The cohort included ten female and six male twin pairs, mostly children and adolescents, aged roughly 2.0 to 40 years with a median of 9.1 years. Twins were ranked among about 1,100 cohort participants for weight-for-height and FEVPerc (FEV1 disease centile) on the day of blood sampling. Data for three of the twin pairs had been reported earlier in a different context. The paper's findings and limits, for the study overall: No association turned up between shared CDR3 numbers and age, concordance or disease severity, and the cohort was small. Simpson clonality was generally low (median approximately 0.0097), which suggests a naive-dominated repertoire, and clonality was higher in the most severely affected patients. In 13 of 16 pairs, V gene usage most closely resembled the co-twin's, and the same held for J usage in 8 of 16 pairs, a pattern suggesting genetic constraints. Sharing of nucleotide-identical clonotypes was significantly greater within monozygotic CF twin pairs than between unrelated CF individuals (P = 0.000026, Mann-Whitney).

The twin pairs came from the European Cystic Fibrosis Twin and Sibling Study Cohort, which recruited patients from about 160 CF clinics across 14 European countries. Zygosity and CFTR genotype were verified in-house, and zygosity was tested by multiplex PCR of nine short tandem repeat loci. Each twin gave a peripheral blood sample, and clinical parameters were documented on that same day of blood sampling. Phenol/chloroform extraction was used to isolate genomic DNA from peripheral blood cells, and the DNA was then kept in TE buffer at 4 degrees C. Following the manufacturer's instructions, TCR beta CDR3 regions were amplified by multiplex PCR with the immunoSEQ immune profiling system. Sequencing was performed on an Illumina NextSeq system. Under the source paper's analysis protocol: Sequence data were processed on the immunoSEQ Analyzer platform, and clonality was calculated as the square root of Simpson's index of productive rearrangements. Similarity in V and J usage was quantified by Jensen-Shannon distance, and CDR3 generation probabilities were calculated with OLGA. Shared CDR3 sequences were searched in the immuneACCESS database (August 2020) and in VDJdb (December 2020). TCRdb holds this immuneACCESS table with in-frame rearrangements only. Some clones are missing; in checked studies, unresolved V genes explain under half, and the rest has no known cause. For V, J and clone size, that table is used; D and trimming come from the DNA. This sample is represented by some 14,000 clones; about 98% of them were singletons. The top ten clones comprise approximately 0.41% of the sample.

Here V drops 4 bases and J drops 0 bases, and the junction holds 4 bases not matched to any gene. The CDR3 numbers 15 residues from cysteine through phenylalanine. Just CDR3 DNA is preserved here, 45 bases in frame from base 1. CDR1 and CDR2 are drawn from the germline V gene: SGHDN, FVKESK. For this clone: Which antigen it targets is not known. No much larger clone is present one base from it, and per-base qualities are unavailable.

Rearrangement joined TRBV14 to TRBJ1-1, with 8 bases in between that match TRBD1. Sequenced material: blood. This receptor was taken from a girl aged 2 to 9 with cystic fibrosis. The CDR3 loop reads CASSLRTGMNTEAFF. The DNA reads as follows: TGTGCCAGCAGCCTAAGGACAGGGATGAACACTGAAGCTTTCTTT.